A single TCR beta chain is shown here with its context. The antigen is unknown. This specimen belongs to a study of shared clonotypes between healthy human individuals. Study-wide findings and caveats: Generally, naive subsets (rather than memory subsets) showed larger estimated richness. The authors sampled blood alone, and tissue repertoires likely differ.

Generated by immunoSEQ multiplex PCR, the TCRdb table keeps only in-frame clones and is missing some. The sample comprises some 2,000,000 clones, about 95% of which are singletons, and 0.13% rests with the top ten. The germline V gene encodes CDR1 KGHSH and CDR2 LQKENI. This CDR3 spans 15 amino acids. The ends lost 6 bases at V and 3 bases at J; junction bases unmatched: 8. The receptor was isolated from a young man in good health. The J gene is TRBJ2-3, the V gene TRBV18; 8 nucleotides line up with TRBD1. Sequenced input: naive CD4+ T cells sorted from blood. Described subset: CD45RA+ positively selected. CDR3 DNA: TGTGCCAGCTCGGCCGGGACAGGAGAAACAGATACGCAGTATTTT. Translated: CASSAGTGETDTQYF.